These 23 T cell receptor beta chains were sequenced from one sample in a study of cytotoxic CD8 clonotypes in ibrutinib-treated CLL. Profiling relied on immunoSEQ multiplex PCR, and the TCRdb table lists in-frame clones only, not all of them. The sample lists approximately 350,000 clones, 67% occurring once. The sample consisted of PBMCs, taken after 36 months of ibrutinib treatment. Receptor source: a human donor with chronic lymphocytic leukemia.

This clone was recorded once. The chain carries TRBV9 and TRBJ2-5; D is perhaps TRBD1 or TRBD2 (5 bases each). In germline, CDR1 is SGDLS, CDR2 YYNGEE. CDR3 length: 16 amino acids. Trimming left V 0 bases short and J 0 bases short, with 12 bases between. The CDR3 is CASSVGEGTYQETQYF. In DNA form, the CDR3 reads TGTGCCAGCAGCGTAGGAGAAGGGACGTACCAAGAGACCCAGTACTTC.

CDR3 coding DNA: TGCAGCGGGACAGGCAGCTCCTACGAGCAGTACTTC. Its protein is CSGTGSSYEQYF. The V call is TRBV29-1, the J call TRBJ2-7, with 7 bases identical to TRBD1. The germline gives CDR1 SQVTM, CDR2 ANQGSEA. J gave up 0 bases and V 7 bases, and 3 bases lay outside the gene matches. CDR3 length equals 12 residues.

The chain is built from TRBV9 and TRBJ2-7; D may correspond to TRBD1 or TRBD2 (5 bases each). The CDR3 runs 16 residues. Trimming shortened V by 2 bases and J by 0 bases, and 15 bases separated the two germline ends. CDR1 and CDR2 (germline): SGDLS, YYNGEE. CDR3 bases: TGTGCCAGCAGCGTGGACTTCGGGACGGCCTCCTACGAGCAGTACTTC. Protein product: CASSVDFGTASYEQYF. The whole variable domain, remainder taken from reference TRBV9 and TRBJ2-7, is DSGVTQTPKHLITATGQRVTLRCSPRSGDLSVYWYQQSLDQGLQFLIQYYNGEERAKGNILERFSAQQFPDLHSELNLSSLELGDSALYFCASSVDFGTASYEQYFGPGTRLTVT.

The DNA for the CDR3 is TGTGCCAGCAGGATTAATCAGGGTGAAACTGAAGCTTTCTTT. Protein product: CASRINQGETEAFF. This sequence joins TRBV28 and TRBJ1-1, with D possibly TRBD1 on 5 matching bases. This CDR3 region has 14 residues. Between the trimmed V and J ends, which lost 6 bases and 5 bases, there was a span of 16 bases. Looked up from germline, CDR1 is MDHEN and CDR2 is SYDVKM.

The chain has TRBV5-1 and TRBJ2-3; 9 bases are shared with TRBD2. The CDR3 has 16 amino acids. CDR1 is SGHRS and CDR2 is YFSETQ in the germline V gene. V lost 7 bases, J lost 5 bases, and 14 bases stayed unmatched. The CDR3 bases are TGCGCCAGCCGAATTAATGGCGGGAGGGCCCAAGATACGCAGTATTTT. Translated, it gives CASRINGGRAQDTQYF.

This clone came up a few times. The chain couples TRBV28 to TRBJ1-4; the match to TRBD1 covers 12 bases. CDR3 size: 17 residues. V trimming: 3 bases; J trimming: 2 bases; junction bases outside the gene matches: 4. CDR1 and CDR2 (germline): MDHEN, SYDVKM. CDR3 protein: CASSLLGTGGTNEKLFF. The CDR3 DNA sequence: TGTGCCAGCAGTTTGCTGGGGACAGGGGGCACTAATGAAAAACTGTTTTTT.

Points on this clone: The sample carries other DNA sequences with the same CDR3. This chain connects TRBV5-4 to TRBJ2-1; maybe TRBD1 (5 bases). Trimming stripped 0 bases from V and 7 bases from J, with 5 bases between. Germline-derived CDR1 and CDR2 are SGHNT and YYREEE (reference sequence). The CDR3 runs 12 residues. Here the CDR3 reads CASSLDRNEQFF. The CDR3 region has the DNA TGTGCCAGCAGCTTGGACAGGAATGAGCAGTTCTTC.

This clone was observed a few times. CDR3 coding DNA: TGTGCCAACACTACAGGGGTAACTAATGAAAAACTGTTTTTT. Translation: CANTTGVTNEKLFF. V and J are TRBV11-3 and TRBJ1-4, with 7 bases aligning to TRBD1. The length of the CDR3 is 14 residues. V lost 10 bases and J lost 1; bases outside the gene matches: 6. Per germline, CDR1 SGHNT and CDR2 YENEEA.

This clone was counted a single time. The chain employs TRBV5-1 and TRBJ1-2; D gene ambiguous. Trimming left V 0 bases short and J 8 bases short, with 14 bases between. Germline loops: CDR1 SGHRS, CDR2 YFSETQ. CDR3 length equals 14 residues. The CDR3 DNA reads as TGCGCCAGCAGCTTGGACAGCTCCCGCTTGGGCTACACCTTC. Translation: CASSLDSSRLGYTF.

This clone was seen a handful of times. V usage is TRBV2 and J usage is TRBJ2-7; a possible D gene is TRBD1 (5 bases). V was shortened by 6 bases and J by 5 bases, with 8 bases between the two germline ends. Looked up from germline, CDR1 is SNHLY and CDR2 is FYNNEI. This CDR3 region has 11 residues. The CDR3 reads CASRRQNEQYF. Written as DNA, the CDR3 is TGTGCCAGCAGGAGACAGAACGAGCAGTACTTC.

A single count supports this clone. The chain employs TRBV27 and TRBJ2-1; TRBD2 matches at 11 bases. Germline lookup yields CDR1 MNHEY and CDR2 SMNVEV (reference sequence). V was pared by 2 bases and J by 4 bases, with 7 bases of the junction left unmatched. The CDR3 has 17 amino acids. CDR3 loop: CASSLISRLAGYNEQFF. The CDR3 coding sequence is TGTGCCAGCAGTTTAATCTCCCGACTAGCGGGGTACAATGAGCAGTTCTTC.

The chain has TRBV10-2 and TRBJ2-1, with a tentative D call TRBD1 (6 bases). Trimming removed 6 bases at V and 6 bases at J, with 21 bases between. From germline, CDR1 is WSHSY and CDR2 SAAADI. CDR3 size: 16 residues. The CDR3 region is CASRETGLYRGNEQFF. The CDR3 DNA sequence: TGCGCCAGCAGAGAGACAGGCCTTTATCGGGGCAATGAGCAGTTCTTC.

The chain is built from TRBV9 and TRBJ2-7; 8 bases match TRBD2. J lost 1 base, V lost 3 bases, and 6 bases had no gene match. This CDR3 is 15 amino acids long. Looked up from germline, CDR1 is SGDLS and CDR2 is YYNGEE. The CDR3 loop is CASSASGSRSYEQYF. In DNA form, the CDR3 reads TGTGCCAGCAGCGCGAGCGGGAGTAGGTCCTACGAGCAGTACTTC.

The CDR3 nucleotides read TGTGCCAGCAGCGTAGGACAGAATAGGGACGAGCAGTACTTC. Its translation: CASSVGQNRDEQYF. The chain recombines TRBV9 with TRBJ2-7; D is possibly TRBD1 (5 bases). Trimming stripped 0 bases from V and 5 bases from J, with 12 bases between. The CDR3 spans 14 residues. Germline assignment: CDR1 SGDLS and CDR2 YYNGEE. Full variable domain (outside the CDR3, taken from reference TRBV9 and TRBJ2-7): DSGVTQTPKHLITATGQRVTLRCSPRSGDLSVYWYQQSLDQGLQFLIQYYNGEERAKGNILERFSAQQFPDLHSELNLSSLELGDSALYFCASSVGQNRDEQYFGPGTRLTVT.

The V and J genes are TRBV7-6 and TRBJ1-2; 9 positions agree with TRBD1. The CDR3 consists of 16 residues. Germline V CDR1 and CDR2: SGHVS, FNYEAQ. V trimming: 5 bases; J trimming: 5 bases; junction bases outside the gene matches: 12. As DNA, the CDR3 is TGTGCCAGCAGCCCCGGGACAGGGAGGGGCGGGTATGGCTACACCTTC. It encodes CASSPGTGRGGYGYTF.

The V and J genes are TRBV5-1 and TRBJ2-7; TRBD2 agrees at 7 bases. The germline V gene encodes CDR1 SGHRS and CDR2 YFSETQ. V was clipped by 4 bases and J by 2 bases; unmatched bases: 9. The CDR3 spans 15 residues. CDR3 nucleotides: TGCGCCAGCAGCCCCTCCCTGCGGGAGACCTACGAGCAGTACTTC. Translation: CASSPSLRETYEQYF. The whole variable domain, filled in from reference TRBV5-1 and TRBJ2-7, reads KAGVTQTPRYLIKTRGQQVTLSCSPISGHRSVSWYQQTPGQGLQFLFEYFSETQRNKGNFPGRFSGRQFSNSRSEMNVSTLELGDSALYLCASSPSLRETYEQYFGPGTRLTVT.

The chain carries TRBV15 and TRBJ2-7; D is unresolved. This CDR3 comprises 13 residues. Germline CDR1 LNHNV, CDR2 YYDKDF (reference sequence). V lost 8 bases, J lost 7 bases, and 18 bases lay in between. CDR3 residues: CATSSGSTMEQYF. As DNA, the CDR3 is TGTGCCACCTCTTCCGGTTCTACAATGGAGCAGTACTTC.

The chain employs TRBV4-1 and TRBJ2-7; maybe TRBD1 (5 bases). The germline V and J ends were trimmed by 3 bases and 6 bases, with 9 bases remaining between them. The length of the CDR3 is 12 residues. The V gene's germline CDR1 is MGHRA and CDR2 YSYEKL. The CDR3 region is CASSHRVGEQYF. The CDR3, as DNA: TGCGCCAGCAGCCACAGGGTCGGCGAGCAGTACTTC.

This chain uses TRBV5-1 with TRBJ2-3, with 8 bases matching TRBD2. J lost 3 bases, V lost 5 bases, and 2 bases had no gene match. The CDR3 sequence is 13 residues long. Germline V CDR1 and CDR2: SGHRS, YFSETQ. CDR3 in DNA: TGCGCCAGCAGGGGACTAGAGACAGATACGCAGTATTTT. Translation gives CASRGLETDTQYF.

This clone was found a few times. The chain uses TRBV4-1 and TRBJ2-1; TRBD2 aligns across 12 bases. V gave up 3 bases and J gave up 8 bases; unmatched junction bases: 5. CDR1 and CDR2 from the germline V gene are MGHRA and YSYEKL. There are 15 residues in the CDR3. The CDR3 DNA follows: TGCGCCAGCAGCCAGGGGACTAGCGGGTTCGATGAGCAGTTCTTC. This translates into CASSQGTSGFDEQFF.

The CDR3 DNA sequence: TGTGCCACCAGCAGGGAAGTAGCGGGAAACACCGGGGAGCTGTTTTTT. This sequence encodes CATSREVAGNTGELFF. This chain links TRBV15 with TRBJ2-2; 8 bases are shared with TRBD2. This CDR3 has 16 amino acids. The germline CDR1 and CDR2 sequences are LNHNV and YYDKDF (reference sequence). With V trimmed by 3 bases and J by 2 bases, 5 bases remained unmatched.

The CDR3 sequence: CASSPEAGITGELFF. As DNA, the CDR3 is TGCGCCAGCAGCCCCGAAGCGGGGATCACCGGGGAGCTGTTTTTT. The chain links TRBV4-3 to TRBJ2-2, with TRBD2 matching over 7 bases. CDR3 length: 15 amino acids. CDR1 LGHNA and CDR2 YSLEER come from the germline V gene. V trimming: 4 bases; J trimming: 4 bases; junction bases outside the gene matches: 6.

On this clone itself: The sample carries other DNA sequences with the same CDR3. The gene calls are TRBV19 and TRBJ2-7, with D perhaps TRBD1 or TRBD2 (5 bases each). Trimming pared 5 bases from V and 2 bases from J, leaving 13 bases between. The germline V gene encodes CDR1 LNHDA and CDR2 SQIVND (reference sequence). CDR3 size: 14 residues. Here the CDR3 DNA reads TGTGCCAGTAGTGCCGGGACGGGGACCTACGAGCAGTACTTC. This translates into CASSAGTGTYEQYF.